This T cell receptor (beta chain) comes out of a study of T cell repertoires in ileal Crohn's disease (dated by TCRdb to the late 2010s). With regard to the full study: At the time of surgery, approximately 35% of patients were active smokers, and the median duration of disease was approximately 8 years. Endoscopic postoperative recurrence was defined by a Rutgeerts score above i0. The TCR repertoire was analysed in around 50 patients with Crohn's disease drawn from a prospective multicentre cohort. Roughly half of the patients were given postoperative therapy, with about a dozen receiving thiopurines and under 20 receiving anti-TNF agents. A total of some 170 mucosal samples from some 50 patients were sequenced, with samples obtained at several locations on the surgical specimen and at postoperative endoscopy. The study ran alongside a multicentre cohort designed to identify predictors of early endoscopic recurrence after ileocolonic resection. Every patient underwent surgery because of a complication, which was stricturing disease in roughly 60% of cases and penetrating disease in roughly 39%.

Adults with ileal or ileocolonic Crohn's disease and an indication for ileocolonic resection were eligible for inclusion. Whole ileal mucosal biopsies were kept frozen at -80 degrees C prior to DNA extraction. Genomic DNA was isolated from frozen whole biopsies using a TRizol-based method, and the DNA was quantified with a NanoDrop 2000 spectrophotometer. Approximately 550 nanograms of biopsy DNA per sample were submitted for commercial TCRB immunosequencing. Adaptive Biotechnology amplified the CDR3 regions from genomic DNA with a two-step multiplex PCR designed to control amplification bias. The first PCR used primers for every V and J gene segment; the second PCR added barcodes and Illumina adapters. CDR3 libraries were sequenced using an Illumina instrument. The published analysis was carried out like this. Vendor-provided pipelines were combined with custom analysis of raw data in R/Bioconductor under R version 3.3.0. Clonality, which ranges from 0 to 1, was calculated as the inverse of the normalised Shannon entropy across all productive clones. The repertoire share taken up by the top 100 clones defined high-frequency clones, and only clones that passed a 95% confidence test were kept. Overlap between samples was measured with the Morisita-Horn index, while repertoire diversity was measured with the Simpson index. TCRdb provides this immuneACCESS table in a form limited to in-frame rearrangements. Some clones are lacking; in checked studies, under half of them reflect an unresolved V gene, and why the rest are absent is not known. That table furnishes V, J and clone size, whereas the DNA furnished D and trimming. The sample table lists roughly 15,000 clones, around 78% of them with a count of one. Jointly, the top ten make up about 9.4% of the sample.

The germline V gene yields MNHEY for CDR1 and SVGAGI for CDR2. The junction carries 12 bases between V and J, which are trimmed by 8 bases and 8 bases respectively. The CDR3 measures 11 amino acids from cysteine to phenylalanine. Kept here is only the CDR3 DNA, which spans 33 bases and is read in frame from base 1. Concerning this clone itself: There is no known antigen for this receptor. It has no much larger one-base neighbor in the sample; base qualities were not kept.

The research as a whole found: Mucosal CD4 and CD8 T cells were sorted and sequenced only in a subgroup of patients, whose size was not stated. A significantly higher proportion of clonal expansions was observed in active smokers at surgery than in non-smokers (approximately 28% vs 17%, p=0.02). Compared with CD4 T cells, sorted CD8 T cells held more high-frequency clones, which suggests that the mucosal expansions were mostly CD8. Higher percentages of high-frequency clones at the time of surgery were linked to endoscopic recurrence, and every patient with clonality above 26.8% (18/57) had recurrence.

The TCR comes from an adult with Crohn's disease. This chain is built from TRBV6-5 and TRBJ1-1, with no D gene named confidently. Sequences were obtained from ileal tissue. CDR3 loop: CASHGEMEAFF. The nucleotide sequence reads TGTGCCAGCCATGGGGAGATGGAAGCTTTCTTT.